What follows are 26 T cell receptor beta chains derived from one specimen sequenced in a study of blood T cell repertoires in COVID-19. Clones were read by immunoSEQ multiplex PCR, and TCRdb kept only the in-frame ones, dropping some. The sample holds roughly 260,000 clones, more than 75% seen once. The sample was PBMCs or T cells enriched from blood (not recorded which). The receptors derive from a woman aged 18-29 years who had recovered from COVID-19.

CDR3 region: CASLRAGTGTSAYNEQFF. DNA of the CDR3: TGTGCCAGCTTGCGGGCGGGCACAGGGACTAGCGCTTACAATGAGCAGTTCTTC. The chain is built from TRBV2 and TRBJ2-1, with 10 bases identical to TRBD2. CDR1 is SNHLY and CDR2 is FYNNEI in the germline V gene. V lost 8 bases, J lost 4 bases, and 17 bases stayed unmatched. The CDR3 is 18 amino acids.

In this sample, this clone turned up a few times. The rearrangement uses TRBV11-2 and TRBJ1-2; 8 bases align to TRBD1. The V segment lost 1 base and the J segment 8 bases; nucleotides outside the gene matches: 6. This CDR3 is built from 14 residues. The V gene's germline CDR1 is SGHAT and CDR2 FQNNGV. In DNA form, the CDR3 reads TGTGCCAGCAGCTTAGCGCAGGGGGCAGAGGGCTACACCTTC. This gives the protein CASSLAQGAEGYTF.

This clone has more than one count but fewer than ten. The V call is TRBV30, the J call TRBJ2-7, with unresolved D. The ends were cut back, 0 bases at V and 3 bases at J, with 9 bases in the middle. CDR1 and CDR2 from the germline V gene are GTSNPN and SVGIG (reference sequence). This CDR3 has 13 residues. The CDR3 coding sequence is TGTGCCTGGAGTGTACAATCAGGCTACGAGCAGTACTTC. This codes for CAWSVQSGYEQYF.

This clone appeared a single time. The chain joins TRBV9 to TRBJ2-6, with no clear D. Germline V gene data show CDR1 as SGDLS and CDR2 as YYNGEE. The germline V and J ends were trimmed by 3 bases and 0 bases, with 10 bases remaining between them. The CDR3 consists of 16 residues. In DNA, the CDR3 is TGTGCCAGCAGCGGACAAGTCTTCTCTGGGGCCAACGTCCTGACTTTC. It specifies CASSGQVFSGANVLTF.

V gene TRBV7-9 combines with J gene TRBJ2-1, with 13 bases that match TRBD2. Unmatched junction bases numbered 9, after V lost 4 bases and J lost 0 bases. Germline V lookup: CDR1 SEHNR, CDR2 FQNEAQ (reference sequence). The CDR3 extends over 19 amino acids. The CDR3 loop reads CASSSSGTSGKFSYNEQFF. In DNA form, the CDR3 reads TGTGCCAGCAGCTCGTCCGGGACTAGCGGGAAATTCTCCTACAATGAGCAGTTCTTC.

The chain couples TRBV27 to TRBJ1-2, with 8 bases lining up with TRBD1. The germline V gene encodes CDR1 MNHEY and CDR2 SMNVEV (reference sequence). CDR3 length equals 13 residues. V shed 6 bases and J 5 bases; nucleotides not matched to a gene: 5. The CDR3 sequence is CASRPGQAYGYTF. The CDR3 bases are TGTGCCAGCAGACCGGGACAGGCGTATGGCTACACCTTC.

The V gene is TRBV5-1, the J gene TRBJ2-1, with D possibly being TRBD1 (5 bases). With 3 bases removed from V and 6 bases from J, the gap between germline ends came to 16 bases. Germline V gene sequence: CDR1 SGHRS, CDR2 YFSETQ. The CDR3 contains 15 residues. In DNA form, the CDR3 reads TGCGCCAGCAGCTCGACAGACATACCACTCAATGAGCAGTTCTTC. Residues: CASSSTDIPLNEQFF.

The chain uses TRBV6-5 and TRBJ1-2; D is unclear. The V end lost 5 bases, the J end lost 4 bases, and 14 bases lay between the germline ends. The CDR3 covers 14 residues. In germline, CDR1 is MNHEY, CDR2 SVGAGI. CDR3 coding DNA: TGTGCCAGCAGTCCAGCCCGGGTTATCTATGGCTACACCTTC. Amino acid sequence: CASSPARVIYGYTF.

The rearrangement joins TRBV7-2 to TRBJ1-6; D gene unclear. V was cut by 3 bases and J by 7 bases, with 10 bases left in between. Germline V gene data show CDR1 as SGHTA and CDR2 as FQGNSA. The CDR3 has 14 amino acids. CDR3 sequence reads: CASSFRRENSPLHF. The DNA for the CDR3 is TGTGCCAGCAGCTTCCGACGGGAGAATTCACCCCTCCACTTT.

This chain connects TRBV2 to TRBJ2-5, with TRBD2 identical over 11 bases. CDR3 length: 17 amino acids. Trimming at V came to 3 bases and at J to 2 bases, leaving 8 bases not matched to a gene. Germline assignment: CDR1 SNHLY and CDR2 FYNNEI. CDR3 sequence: CASSERLPSGGQETQYF. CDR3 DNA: TGTGCCAGCAGTGAGCGGCTTCCTAGCGGGGGGCAAGAGACCCAGTACTTC.

CDR3 nucleotide sequence: TGTGCCAGCAGCCCCGACAGGGCCCAAGAGACCCAGTACTTC. The encoded protein is CASSPDRAQETQYF. This chain links TRBV7-8 with TRBJ2-5; 7 nucleotides agree with TRBD1. In germline, CDR1 is SGHVS, CDR2 FQNEAQ. CDR3 length: 14 amino acids. J was trimmed by 1 base and V by 5 bases; bases with no gene match: 4.

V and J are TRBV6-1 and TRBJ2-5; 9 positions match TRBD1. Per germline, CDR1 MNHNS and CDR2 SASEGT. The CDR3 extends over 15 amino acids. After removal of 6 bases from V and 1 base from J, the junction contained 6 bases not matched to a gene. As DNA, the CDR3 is TGTGCCAGCAGCAGACCGGGACAGGGCCAAGAGACCCAGTACTTC. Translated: CASSRPGQGQETQYF.

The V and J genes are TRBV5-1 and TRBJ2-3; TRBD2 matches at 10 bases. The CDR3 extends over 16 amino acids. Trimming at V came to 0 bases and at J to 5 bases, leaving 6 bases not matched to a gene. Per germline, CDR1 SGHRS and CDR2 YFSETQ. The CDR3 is CASSLVLAGVGDTQYF. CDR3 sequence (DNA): TGCGCCAGCAGCTTGGTGCTAGCGGGAGTGGGAGATACGCAGTATTTT.

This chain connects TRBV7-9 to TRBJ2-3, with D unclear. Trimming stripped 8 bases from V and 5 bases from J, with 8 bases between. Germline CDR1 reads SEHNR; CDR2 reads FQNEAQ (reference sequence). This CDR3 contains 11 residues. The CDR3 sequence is CASGEVDTQYF. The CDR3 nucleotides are TGTGCCAGCGGAGAAGTAGATACGCAGTATTTT.

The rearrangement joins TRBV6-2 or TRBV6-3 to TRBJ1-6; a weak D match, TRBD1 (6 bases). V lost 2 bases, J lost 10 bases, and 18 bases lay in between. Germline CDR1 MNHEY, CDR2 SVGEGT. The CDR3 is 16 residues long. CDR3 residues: CASSYDPGGGSSPLHF. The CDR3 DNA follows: TGTGCCAGCAGTTACGACCCCGGCGGGGGCAGCTCACCCCTCCACTTT.

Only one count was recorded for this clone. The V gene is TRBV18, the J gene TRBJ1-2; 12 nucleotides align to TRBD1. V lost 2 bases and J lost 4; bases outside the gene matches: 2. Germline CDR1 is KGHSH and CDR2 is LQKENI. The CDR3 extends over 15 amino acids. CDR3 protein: CASSPGTGGSYGYTF. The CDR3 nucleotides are TGTGCCAGCTCACCAGGGACAGGGGGCTCCTATGGCTACACCTTC.

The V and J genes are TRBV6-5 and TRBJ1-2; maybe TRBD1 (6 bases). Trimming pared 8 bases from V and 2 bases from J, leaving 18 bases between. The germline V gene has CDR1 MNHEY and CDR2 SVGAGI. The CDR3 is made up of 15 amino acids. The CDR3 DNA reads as TGTGCCAGCGGGGGAGGGGGGGCAGCGAACTATGGCTACACCTTC. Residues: CASGGGGAANYGYTF.

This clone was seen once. CDR3 DNA: TGCGCCAGCAGCGAATTACAGGGGAGCTCTGGGGCCAACGTCCTGACTTTC. Its translation is CASSELQGSSGANVLTF. The chain couples TRBV5-1 to TRBJ2-6, with 7 bases that match TRBD1. V dropped 4 bases and J dropped 0; count of bases not matched to a gene: 7. CDR3 length equals 17 residues. The germline V gene encodes CDR1 SGHRS and CDR2 YFSETQ.

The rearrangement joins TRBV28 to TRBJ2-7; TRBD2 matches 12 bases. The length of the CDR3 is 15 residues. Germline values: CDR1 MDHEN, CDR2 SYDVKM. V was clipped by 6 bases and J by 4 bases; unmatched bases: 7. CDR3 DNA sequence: TGTGCCAGCAGACCTGGGGGACTAGCGGGTTACGAGCAGTACTTC. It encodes CASRPGGLAGYEQYF.

CDR3 region: CASSSGEAGKRVNYGYTF. The CDR3 DNA follows: TGTGCCTCCTCTTCCGGGGAGGCCGGCAAAAGGGTGAACTATGGCTACACCTTC. This chain uses TRBV30 with TRBJ1-2; D is ambiguous. CDR1 is GTSNPN and CDR2 is SVGIG in the germline V gene (reference sequence). Trimming left V 7 bases short and J 2 bases short, with 29 bases between. The CDR3 has 18 residues.

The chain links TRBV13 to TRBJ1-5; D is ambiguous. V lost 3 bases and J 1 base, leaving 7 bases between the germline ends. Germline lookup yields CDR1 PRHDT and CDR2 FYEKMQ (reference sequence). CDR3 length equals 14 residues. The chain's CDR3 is CASSLGPSNQPQHF. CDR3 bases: TGTGCCAGCAGCTTGGGCCCGAGCAATCAGCCCCAGCATTTT.

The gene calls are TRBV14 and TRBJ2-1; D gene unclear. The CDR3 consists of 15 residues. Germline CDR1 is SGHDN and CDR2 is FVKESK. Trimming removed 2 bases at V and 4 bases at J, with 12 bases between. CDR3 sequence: CASSQRLISYNEQFF. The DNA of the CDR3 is TGTGCCAGCAGCCAACGACTTATCTCGTACAATGAGCAGTTCTTC.

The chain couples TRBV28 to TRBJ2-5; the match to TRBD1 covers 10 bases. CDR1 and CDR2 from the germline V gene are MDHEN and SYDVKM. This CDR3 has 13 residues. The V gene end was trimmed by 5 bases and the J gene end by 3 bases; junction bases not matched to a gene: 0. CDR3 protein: CASSGTGEETQYF. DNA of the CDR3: TGTGCCAGCAGTGGGACAGGGGAAGAGACCCAGTACTTC.

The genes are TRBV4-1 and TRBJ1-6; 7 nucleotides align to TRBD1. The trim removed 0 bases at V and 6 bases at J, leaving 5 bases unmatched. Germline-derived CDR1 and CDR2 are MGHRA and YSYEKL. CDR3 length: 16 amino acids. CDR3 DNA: TGCGCCAGCAGCCAAGAGAGGACAGGCCTTAATTCACCCCTCCACTTT. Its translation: CASSQERTGLNSPLHF.

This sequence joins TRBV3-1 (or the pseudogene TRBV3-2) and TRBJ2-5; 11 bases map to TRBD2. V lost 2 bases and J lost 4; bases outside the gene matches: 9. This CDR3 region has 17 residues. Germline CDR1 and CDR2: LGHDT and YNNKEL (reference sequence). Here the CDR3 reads CASSQRAGTSGTETQYF. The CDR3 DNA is TGTGCCAGCAGCCAAAGAGCCGGGACTAGCGGTACAGAGACCCAGTACTTC.

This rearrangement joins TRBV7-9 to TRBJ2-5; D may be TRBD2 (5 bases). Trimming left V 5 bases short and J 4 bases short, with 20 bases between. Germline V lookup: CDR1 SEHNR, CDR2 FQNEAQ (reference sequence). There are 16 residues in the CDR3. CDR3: CASSRDGLPGRETQYF. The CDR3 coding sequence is TGTGCCAGCAGCCGAGACGGACTCCCAGGTAGAGAGACCCAGTACTTC.